This TCR beta chain stems from a study of shared clonotypes between healthy human individuals. Background on the study: Three plates were used per donor for CD4 naive, three for CD4 memory, two for CD8 naive and one for CD8 memory.

The naive CD8 population came from CD45RO-negative cells selected for CCR7, without terminally differentiated effector memory CD45RA+ cells. General study points: Non-shared clonotypes had lower generation probabilities than those shared by all four donors. The study's rarefaction showed incomplete sorted-subset sequencing despite large depth.

V lost 0 bases, J lost 6 bases, and 5 bases stayed unmatched. This CDR3 region has 15 residues. The germline CDR1 and CDR2 sequences are SGHTA and FQGTGA. Genomic DNA belonging to each subset was distributed in equal measure over several immunoSEQ plates. The protocol was immunoSEQ multiplex PCR, while the TCRdb copy is restricted to in-frame clones and leaves out a portion. The repertoire holds about 680,000 clones, with roughly 94% as singletons. About this clone itself: Its antigen is not known.

The source of this sequence is a man aged 30-40 years in good health. V is TRBV7-3 and J is TRBJ2-7; 10 bases agree with TRBD2. Sequenced sample: naive CD8+ T cells sorted from blood. The DNA for the CDR3 is TGTGCCAGCAGCTTAACTAGCGGGGGGCGAGGCGAGCAGTACTTC. This translates into CASSLTSGGRGEQYF.